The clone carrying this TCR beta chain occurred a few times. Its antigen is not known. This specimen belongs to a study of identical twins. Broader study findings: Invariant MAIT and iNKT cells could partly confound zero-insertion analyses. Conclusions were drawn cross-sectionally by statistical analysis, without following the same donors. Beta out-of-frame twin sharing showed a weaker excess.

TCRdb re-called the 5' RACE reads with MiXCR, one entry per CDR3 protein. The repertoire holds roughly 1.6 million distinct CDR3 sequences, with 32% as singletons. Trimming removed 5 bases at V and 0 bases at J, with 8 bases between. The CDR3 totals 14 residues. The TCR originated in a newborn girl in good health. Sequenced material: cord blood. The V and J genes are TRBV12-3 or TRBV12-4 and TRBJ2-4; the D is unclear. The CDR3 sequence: CASSAPAAKNIQYF. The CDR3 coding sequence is TGTGCCAGCAGTGCCCCGGCAGCCAAAAACATTCAGTACTTC.